The sequence of this T cell receptor beta chain was determined in a study of T cell responses to AZD1222 COVID-19 vaccine (dated by TCRdb to about 2021). Study-level background: A total of 233 trial participants underwent TCR sequencing, of whom roughly 210 received two doses of AZD1222 and about 25 received two doses of the MenACWY control vaccine. Trial participants were enrolled by age into subgroups of 18-55, 56-69 and 70-plus years, and around 150, 28 and 57 TCR-sequenced participants, respectively, were included in these subgroups. Overall results and qualifications from the work: Because no samples from the day 14 peak response were available, repertoires could be characterized only after the peak T cell response. Most participants were white British and females outnumbered males, and the authors suggested that clonal diversity may have been underestimated. Spike-specific TCR breadth and depth rose significantly after two AZD1222 doses compared with day 0 and with MenACWY recipients. Vaccine-associated CD4 TCRs spanned the whole spike protein, with dominant responses in regions 160-218 and 743-854. Reportedly, almost half of the unique spike-specific TCRs recognized epitopes lying outside the regions that are mutated in the B.1.351 and B.1.1.7 variants. Conclusions about previously exposed vaccinees are limited, since just six or seven AZD1222 recipients were seropositive for SARS-CoV-2 at baseline. The 56-69-year group was small, and its depth increase did not reach significance, likely because of low power.

The time point label of this sample denotes: about 28 days (+/-7) after the second vaccine dose. AZD1222 recipients whose second dose came at about 4 weeks and those whose second dose came at about 12 weeks were combined into one group, since spike-specific TCR depth and breadth did not differ between the two schedules. Vaccinee samples were obtained from the UK trials COV001 and COV002, which included a single-blind randomized controlled phase 2/3 trial of AZD1222 (ChAdOx1 nCoV-19) in healthy adults. Trial participant PBMC samples were collected at day 0 and day 28 after the second dose for TCRbeta chain sequencing. As concerns this clone: Its antigen specificity is not known. No clone much larger than this one lies a single base away; base qualities are absent.

V is cut back by 7 bases and J by 4 bases, with 7 bases in the junction unmatched. CDR1 SEHNR and CDR2 FQNEAQ are derived from the germline V gene (reference sequence). The CDR3 starts with the cysteine, ends with the phenylalanine, and has 16 residues. Just the 48-base CDR3 DNA is kept, in frame starting at base 1. The CDR3 regions of human TCRbeta chains were subjected to immunosequencing. In the paper's pipeline: TCRs in the repertoires were matched against a reference library of SARS-CoV-2-specific TCRs that had been generated with the MIRA antigen-specificity platform. Breadth meant the fraction of unique TCRs that were SARS-CoV-2-associated, whereas depth meant the fraction of total T cells that were SARS-CoV-2-associated. Using the MIRA data, each spike-specific TCR was mapped to the spike region that the TCR reacts to and placed in a CD4 or CD8 class. Log10-transformed breadth and depth values were compared by one-way ANOVA with Sidak's multiple comparisons tests. Not all clones reach the TCRdb copy of this immuneACCESS table, which keeps in-frame sequences only. Checked studies attribute under half of the gap to unresolved V genes and leave the rest unexplained. V, J and clone size are those of that table, while D and trimming were read from the DNA. This sample holds 95,000 to 100,000 clones; about 88% were observed only once. The top ten clonotypes cover approximately 15% of the sample.

The clonotype comes from an adult who received the AZD1222 COVID-19 vaccine. The sequenced sample was peripheral blood, obtained 28 days after the second AZD1222 dose. The V gene is TRBV7-9 and the J gene is TRBJ2-6, with 10 bases in between that match TRBD1. The CDR3 reads CASTWDRGNGANVLTF. The DNA sequence reads TGTGCCAGCACGTGGGACAGGGGAAACGGGGCCAACGTCCTGACTTTC. With the portions outside the CDR3 filled from the reference TRBV7-9 and TRBJ2-6 genes, the complete variable region becomes DTGVSQNPRHKITKRGQNVTFRCDPISEHNRLYWYRQTLGQGPEFLTYFQNEAQLEKSRLLSDRFSAERPKGSFSTLEIQRTEQGDSAMYLCASTWDRGNGANVLTFGAGSRLTVL.